These 16 T cell receptor beta chains were all obtained from the same sample, sequenced in a study of CD8 T cells in ankylosing spondylitis. TCRdb used MiXCR to reprocess the 5' RACE reads, holding one entry per CDR3 protein. The table includes about 540,000 distinct CDR3 sequences, about 12% detected once. These receptors have no identified antigens. Study-level results: Seven or eight highly homologous variants made up a TCR beta motif, and this motif appeared characteristic of ankylosing spondylitis blood.

Sequenced: blood, either unsorted or a sorted T cell fraction (not recorded which). The source is a male donor with ankylosing spondylitis.

This rearrangement joins TRBV11-2 to TRBJ2-7; 8 nucleotides align to TRBD2. J lost 0 bases, V lost 2 bases, and 3 bases had no gene match. From germline, CDR1 is SGHAT and CDR2 FQNNGV. The CDR3 length is 15 residues. As DNA, the CDR3 is TGTGCCAGCAGCTTAAGACTAGCGTCCTCCTACGAGCAGTACTTC. Its protein is CASSLRLASSYEQYF. Looking up the rest from reference TRBV11-2 and TRBJ2-7 gives the full variable domain: EAGVAQSPRYKIIEKRQSVAFWCNPISGHATLYWYQQILGQGPKLLIQFQNNGVVDDSQLPKDRFSAERLKGVDSTLKIQPAKLEDSAVYLCASSLRLASSYEQYFGPGTRLTVT.

The chain uses TRBV15 and TRBJ2-1, with TRBD2 as a possible D gene (7 bases). This CDR3 comprises 15 residues. Germline CDR1 reads LNHNV; CDR2 reads YYDKDF (reference sequence). The V gene lost 6 bases and the J gene lost 5 bases, with 17 bases spanning the gap. The CDR3 DNA follows: TGTGCCACCAGAGAGGAGGGGGAGGGCCACAATGAGCAGTTCTTC. Translated, it gives CATREEGEGHNEQFF.

J is TRBJ2-2 and V is TRBV5-1, with D maybe TRBD1 (7 bases). V was pared by 2 bases and J by 4 bases, with 15 bases between. Germline-derived CDR1 and CDR2 are SGHRS and YFSETQ. The CDR3 is 16 amino acids. CDR3 amino acids: CASSFFRQGGTGELFF. The CDR3 DNA reads as TGCGCCAGCAGCTTCTTCCGACAGGGAGGCACCGGGGAGCTGTTTTTT.

This clonotype was detected a few times. Written as DNA, the CDR3 is TGTGCCACCAGTCGTGGGATTCGAGAGACCCAGTACTTC. Translated: CATSRGIRETQYF. The V call is TRBV24-1, the J call TRBJ2-5; unclear D gene. The V end was cut by 6 bases, the J end by 4 bases, with 11 bases between. The CDR3 extends over 13 amino acids. The V gene's germline CDR1 is KGHDR and CDR2 SFDVKD.

This chain joins TRBV9 and TRBJ1-3, with no clear D. CDR3 length: 16 amino acids. V was clipped by 2 bases and J by 0 bases, with 12 bases between them. In germline, CDR1 is SGDLS, CDR2 YYNGEE. CDR3 loop: CASSVQAATSGNTIYF. The CDR3 DNA sequence: TGTGCCAGCAGCGTTCAGGCAGCGACCTCTGGAAACACCATATATTTT.

In its sample, this clonotype was seen a few times. The chain combines TRBV10-3 with TRBJ1-2; maybe TRBD1 (6 bases). With 11 bases removed from V and 0 bases from J, the gap between germline ends came to 13 bases. The germline V gene encodes CDR1 ENHRY and CDR2 SYGVKD. There are 13 residues in the CDR3. The CDR3 loop reads CAVRTDPNYGYTF. The CDR3 coding sequence is TGTGCCGTTCGGACAGACCCTAACTATGGCTACACCTTC.

The CDR3: CASSETRTVSRELFF. For the CDR3, the DNA is TGCGCCAGCAGTGAGACACGGACAGTGTCCCGGGAGCTGTTTTTT. V and J are TRBV10-2 and TRBJ2-2; a possible D gene is TRBD1 (6 bases). This CDR3 is built from 15 residues. The V end lost 2 bases, the J end lost 9 bases, and 16 bases lay between the germline ends. Per the germline V gene, CDR1 is WSHSY and CDR2 is SAAADI.

As concerns this clonotype: A read error may produce the germline difference seen at one junction end. The rearrangement links TRBV5-1 to TRBJ2-2; possibly TRBD1 or TRBD2 for D (5 bases each). The germline CDR1 and CDR2 sequences are SGHRS and YFSETQ. The CDR3 covers 15 residues. The CDR3 bases are TGCGCCAGCAGCTTAGGCGGATGGGGCACCGGGGAGCTGGTTTTT. Protein: CASSLGGWGTGELVF.

The chain joins TRBV5-5 to TRBJ2-7; unclear D gene. The CDR3 length is 15 residues. V lost 5 bases and J lost 2, with 17 bases in between. Germline loops: CDR1 SGHKS, CDR2 YYEKEE (reference sequence). Here the CDR3 DNA reads TGTGCCAGCAGTCTGGTAGGTAATCTAGCCTACGAGCAGTACGTC. Amino acids: CASSLVGNLAYEQYV.

This chain joins TRBV12-3 or TRBV12-4 and TRBJ2-7, with 9 bases that match TRBD1. With V trimmed by 5 bases and J by 1 base, 6 bases remained unmatched. The CDR3 is made up of 15 amino acids. CDR3 sequence: CASSPRDRESYEQYF. The CDR3, as DNA: TGTGCCAGCAGTCCCCGGGACAGGGAATCCTACGAGCAGTACTTC.

In this sample, this clonotype turned up many times. The gene calls are TRBV4-2 and TRBJ1-1; 7 positions agree with TRBD1. Germline trimming cut 1 base from V and 6 bases from J; bases unmatched to any gene: 8. Germline V CDR1 and CDR2: LGHNA, YNFKEQ. The CDR3 spans 15 residues. The CDR3 region is CASSQGGRGASEAFF. Here the CDR3 DNA reads TGTGCCAGCAGCCAAGGCGGCAGGGGGGCGTCTGAAGCTTTCTTT.

The chain employs TRBV12-3 or TRBV12-4 and TRBJ2-1; D tentatively fits TRBD1 or TRBD2 (5 bases each). The CDR3 runs to 15 residues. The V gene lost 7 bases and the J gene lost 4 bases, with 17 bases spanning the gap. The CDR3 loop is CASTMTGGKYNEQFF. Written as DNA, the CDR3 is TGTGCCAGCACAATGACTGGGGGAAAATACAATGAGCAGTTCTTC.

This clonotype was counted between two and nine times. The V gene is TRBV29-1, the J gene TRBJ2-5; D possibly uses TRBD1 or TRBD2 (6 bases each). Germline loops: CDR1 SQVTM, CDR2 ANQGSEA. Trimming took off 5 bases at V and 2 bases at J, with 27 bases between the two ends. The CDR3 runs 18 residues. The CDR3 region has the DNA TGCAGCGTTCTGCGAATCGCCCTCTGGGGGGCACGACAAGAGACCCAGTACTTC. Translation gives CSVLRIALWGARQETQYF.

The chain links TRBV3-1 to TRBJ2-7, with TRBD1 matching over 8 bases. From germline, CDR1 is LGHDT and CDR2 YNNKEL (reference sequence). With 5 bases clipped from V and 2 bases from J, the junction kept 8 bases outside the gene matches. The CDR3 sequence is 15 residues long. Written as DNA, the CDR3 is TGTGCCAGCAGCACCCGACAGGGGAGCCCCTACGAGCAGTACTTC. As protein: CASSTRQGSPYEQYF.

This clonotype was picked up a small number of times. This chain joins TRBV7-9 and TRBJ2-7; D is perhaps TRBD1 (5 bases). Germline assignment: CDR1 SEHNR and CDR2 FQNEAQ (reference sequence). The CDR3 has 14 residues. Trimming shortened V by 2 bases and J by 6 bases, and 14 bases separated the two germline ends. CDR3 residues: CASSLTQVWLEQYV. The CDR3 DNA reads TGTGCCAGCAGCTTAACACAGGTTTGGCTCGAGCAGTACGTC.

The table lists this clonotype with many counts. This chain links TRBV20-1 with TRBJ1-2; D uncertain. This CDR3 region has 13 residues. V gave up 4 bases and J gave up 2 bases, with 11 bases separating them. Germline V CDR1 and CDR2: DFQATT, SNEGSKA (reference sequence). The CDR3 DNA follows: TGCAGTGCTACTAGACACCAGAACTATGGCTACACCTTC. The encoded protein is CSATRHQNYGYTF.